One and the same sample provided the 8 T cell receptor beta chains below, sequenced in a study of Ad26.COV2.S vaccination and SARS-CoV-2 variants. Indicated treatment: roughly 19 received Ad26.COV2.S at low or high dose, single or two shots; five or six received placebo; per-sample allocation not given. The study sampled participants on day 63 after the first vaccine or placebo injection. TCRdb's table, derived via immunoSEQ multiplex PCR, lists solely in-frame clones and lacks some. Seen here are roughly 300,000 clones, around 90% observed once, and the top ten hold around 6.4%. The specimen was peripheral blood, collected in a trial of Ad26.COV2.S vaccine versus placebo. The receptors originated from a person between 18 and 65 years old who received the Ad26.COV2.S COVID-19 vaccine or a placebo.

This chain joins TRBV28 and TRBJ1-4; D not certain. The germline V and J ends were trimmed by 6 bases and 8 bases, with 10 bases remaining between them. Germline CDR1 MDHEN, CDR2 SYDVKM. This CDR3 has 12 residues. The CDR3, as DNA: TGTGCCAGCAGCGGGTTACGGGAAAAACTGTTTTTT. Encoded protein: CASSGLREKLFF.

The chain employs TRBV7-2 and TRBJ2-1; D tentatively reads TRBD1 or TRBD2 (6 bases each). V was cut by 5 bases and J by 0 bases, with 14 bases left in between. This CDR3 is 16 amino acids long. CDR1 SGHTA and CDR2 FQGNSA come from the germline V gene. The CDR3 DNA reads TGTGCCAGCAGCCGGAGGGGGTTGAGCTCCTACAATGAGCAGTTCTTC. Translation gives CASSRRGLSSYNEQFF.

There are a few counts of this clone. The chain couples TRBV18 to TRBJ2-5; D possibly matches TRBD1 or TRBD2 (5 bases each). Trimming took off 4 bases at V and 5 bases at J, with 11 bases between the two ends. Germline V CDR1 and CDR2: KGHSH, LQKENI. This CDR3 contains 13 residues. The CDR3, as DNA: TGTGCCAGCTCACGAGAGGGACGGGAGACCCAGTACTTC. Its translation is CASSREGRETQYF.

Remarks on this clone: Its ends do not fully match the called genes, so a read error is possible. V gene TRBV7-7 combines with J gene TRBJ2-2; TRBD1 matches at 9 bases. CDR3 length: 17 residues. Germline loops: CDR1 SSHAT, CDR2 FNYEAQ (reference sequence). The CDR3 protein is CASSPWTGTGPPGELFF. CDR3 in DNA: TGTGCTAGCAGCCCCTGGACCGGGACAGGGCCCCCCGGGGAGCTGTTTTTT.

The V call is TRBV5-6, the J call TRBJ2-7; D assignment may be TRBD1 or TRBD2 (5 bases each). The CDR3 length is 13 residues. Trimming took 4 bases from V and 3 from J, leaving 11 bases between them. Germline V gives CDR1 SGHDT, CDR2 YYEEEE. The CDR3 DNA reads as TGTGCCAGCAGCCAGGGACGAGTCTACGAGCAGTACTTC. This sequence encodes CASSQGRVYEQYF.

The chain employs TRBV19 and TRBJ1-5; TRBD1 might be the D (6 bases). Germline assignment: CDR1 LNHDA and CDR2 SQIVND (reference sequence). With 3 bases removed from V and 1 base from J, the gap between germline ends came to 16 bases. The CDR3 extends over 17 amino acids. CDR3 region: CASSIRDKQLSNQPQHF. DNA for the CDR3: TGTGCCAGTAGTATTAGGGACAAACAACTAAGCAATCAGCCCCAGCATTTT.

J is TRBJ2-2 and V is TRBV28; D may be TRBD1 (5 bases). This CDR3 has 16 amino acids. Germline CDR1 MDHEN, CDR2 SYDVKM. The germline V and J ends were trimmed by 2 bases and 2 bases, with 12 bases remaining between them. The DNA of the CDR3 is TGTGCCAGCAGTTTAGGGTTGGGGCTAAACACCGGGGAGCTGTTTTTT. Translated, it gives CASSLGLGLNTGELFF.

The chain has TRBV7-8 and TRBJ2-7; no firm D call. Trimming cost V 2 bases and J 5 bases, with 10 bases left between them. CDR3 length equals 13 residues. Germline CDR1 and CDR2: SGHVS and FQNEAQ. CDR3 in DNA: TGTGCCAGCAGCTTAAATTCCGGCAACGAGCAGTACTTC. Residues: CASSLNSGNEQYF.